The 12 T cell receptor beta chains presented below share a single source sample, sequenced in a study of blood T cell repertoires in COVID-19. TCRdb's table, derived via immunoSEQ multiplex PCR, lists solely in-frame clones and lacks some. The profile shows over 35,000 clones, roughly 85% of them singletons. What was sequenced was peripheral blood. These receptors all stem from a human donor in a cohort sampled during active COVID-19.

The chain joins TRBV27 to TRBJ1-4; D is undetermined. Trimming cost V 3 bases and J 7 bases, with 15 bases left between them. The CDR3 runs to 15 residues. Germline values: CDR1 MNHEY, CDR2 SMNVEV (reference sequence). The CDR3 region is CASSFGPRGREKLFF. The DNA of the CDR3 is TGTGCCAGCAGTTTTGGCCCGCGCGGGCGTGAAAAACTGTTTTTT. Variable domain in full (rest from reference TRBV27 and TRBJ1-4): EAQVTQNPRYLITVTGKKLTVTCSQNMNHEYMSWYRQDPGLGLRQIYYSMNVEVTDKGDVPEGYKVSRKEKRNFPLILESPSPNQTSLYFCASSFGPRGREKLFFGSGTQLSVL.

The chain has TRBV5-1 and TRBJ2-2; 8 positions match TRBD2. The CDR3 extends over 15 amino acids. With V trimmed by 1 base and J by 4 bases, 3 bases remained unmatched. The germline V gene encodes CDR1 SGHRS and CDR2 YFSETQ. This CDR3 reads CASSLTGGPTGELFF. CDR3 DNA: TGCGCCAGCAGCTTGACGGGAGGGCCCACCGGGGAGCTGTTTTTT.

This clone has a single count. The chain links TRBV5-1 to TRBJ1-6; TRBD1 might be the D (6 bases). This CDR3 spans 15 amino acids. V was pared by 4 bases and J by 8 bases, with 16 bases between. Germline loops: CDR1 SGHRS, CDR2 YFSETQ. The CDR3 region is CASSTGPGFDSPLHF. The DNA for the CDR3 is TGCGCCAGCAGCACAGGGCCAGGTTTCGATTCACCCCTCCACTTT.

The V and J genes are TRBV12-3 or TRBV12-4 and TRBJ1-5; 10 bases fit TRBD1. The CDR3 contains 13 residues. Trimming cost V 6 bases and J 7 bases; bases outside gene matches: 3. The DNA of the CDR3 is TGTGCCAGCAGGGGGACAGGGGCCCAGCCCCAGCATTTT. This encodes CASRGTGAQPQHF.

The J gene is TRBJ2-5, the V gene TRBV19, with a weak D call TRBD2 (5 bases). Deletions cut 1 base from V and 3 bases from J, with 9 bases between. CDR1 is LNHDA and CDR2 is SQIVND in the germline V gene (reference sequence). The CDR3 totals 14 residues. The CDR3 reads CASSIVSGKETQYF. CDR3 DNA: TGTGCCAGTAGTATAGTAAGCGGAAAAGAGACCCAGTACTTC.

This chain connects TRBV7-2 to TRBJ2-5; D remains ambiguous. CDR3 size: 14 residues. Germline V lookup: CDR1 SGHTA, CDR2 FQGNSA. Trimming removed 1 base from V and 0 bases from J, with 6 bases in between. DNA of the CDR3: TGTGCCAGCAGCTTAGGGGCCAACCAAGAGACCCAGTACTTC. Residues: CASSLGANQETQYF. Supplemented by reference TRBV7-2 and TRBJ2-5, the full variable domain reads GAGVSQSPSNKVTEKGKDVELRCDPISGHTALYWYRQSLGQGLEFLIYFQGNSAPDKSGLPSDRFSAERTGGSVSTLTIQRTQQEDSAVYLCASSLGANQETQYFGPGTRLLVL.

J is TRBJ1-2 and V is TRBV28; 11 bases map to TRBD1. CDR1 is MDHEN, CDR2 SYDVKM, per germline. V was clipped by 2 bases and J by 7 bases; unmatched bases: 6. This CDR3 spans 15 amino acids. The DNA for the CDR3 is TGTGCCAGCAGTTTAGGACAGGGGGCAAGTATTGGCTACACCTTC. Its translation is CASSLGQGASIGYTF.

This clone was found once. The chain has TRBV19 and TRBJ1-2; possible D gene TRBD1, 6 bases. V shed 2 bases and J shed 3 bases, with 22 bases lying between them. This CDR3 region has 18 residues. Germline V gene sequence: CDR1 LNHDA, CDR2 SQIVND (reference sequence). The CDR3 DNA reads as TGTGCCAGTAGTATAAGAGGTCGGGGGGGACAAAACTACTATGGCTACACCTTC. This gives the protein CASSIRGRGGQNYYGYTF.

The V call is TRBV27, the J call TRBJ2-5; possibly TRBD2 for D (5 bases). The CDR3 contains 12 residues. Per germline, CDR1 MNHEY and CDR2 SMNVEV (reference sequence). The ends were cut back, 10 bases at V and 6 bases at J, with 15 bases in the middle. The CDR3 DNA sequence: TGTGCCACCGGGGATACCGTAAAGACCCAGTACTTC. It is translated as CATGDTVKTQYF.

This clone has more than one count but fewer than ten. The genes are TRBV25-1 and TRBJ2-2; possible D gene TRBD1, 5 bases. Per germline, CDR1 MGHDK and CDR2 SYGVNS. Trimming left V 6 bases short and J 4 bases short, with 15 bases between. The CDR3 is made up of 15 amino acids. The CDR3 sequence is CASRPHDSSTGELFF. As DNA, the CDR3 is TGTGCCAGCAGACCCCACGACAGTTCCACCGGGGAGCTGTTTTTT.

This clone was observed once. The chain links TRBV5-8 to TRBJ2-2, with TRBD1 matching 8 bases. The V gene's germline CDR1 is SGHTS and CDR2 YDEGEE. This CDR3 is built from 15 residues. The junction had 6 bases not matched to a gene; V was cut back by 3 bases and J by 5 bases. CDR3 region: CASSWGTGATGELFF. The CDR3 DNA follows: TGTGCCAGCAGCTGGGGGACAGGAGCTACCGGGGAGCTGTTTTTT.

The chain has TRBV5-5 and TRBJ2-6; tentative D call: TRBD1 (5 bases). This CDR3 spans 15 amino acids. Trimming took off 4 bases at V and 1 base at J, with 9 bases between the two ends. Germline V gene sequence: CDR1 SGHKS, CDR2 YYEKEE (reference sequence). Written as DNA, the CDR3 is TGTGCCAGCAGCCCTACAGGATCTGGGGCCAACGTCCTGACTTTC. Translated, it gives CASSPTGSGANVLTF. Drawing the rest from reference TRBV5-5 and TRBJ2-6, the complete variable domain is DAGVTQSPTHLIKTRGQQVTLRCSPISGHKSVSWYQQVLGQGPQFIFQYYEKEERGRGNFPDRFSARQFPNYSSELNVNALLLGDSALYLCASSPTGSGANVLTFGAGSRLTVL.